This entry is about one T cell receptor (beta chain). The protocol was immunoSEQ multiplex PCR, while the TCRdb copy is restricted to in-frame clones and leaves out a portion. The repertoire holds more than 110,000 clones, roughly four fifths seen once, with approximately 4% in the top ten. The source of the sample is a study of blood T cell repertoires in COVID-19. Study-wide background: Some COVID-19 samples were acute and others convalescent; all came from the United States, Italy and Spain.

V lost 0 bases and J lost 0, with 6 bases in between. The CDR3 contains 14 residues. Germline CDR1 is SGHKS and CDR2 is YYEKEE (reference sequence). The chain carries TRBV5-5 and TRBJ1-1; D remains unclear. The sample was peripheral blood. This TCR was recovered from a woman in her sixties or seventies with acute or convalescent COVID-19. The CDR3 region has the DNA TGTGCCAGCAGCTTGGAACTATTGAACACTGAAGCTTTCTTT. Translated: CASSLELLNTEAFF.